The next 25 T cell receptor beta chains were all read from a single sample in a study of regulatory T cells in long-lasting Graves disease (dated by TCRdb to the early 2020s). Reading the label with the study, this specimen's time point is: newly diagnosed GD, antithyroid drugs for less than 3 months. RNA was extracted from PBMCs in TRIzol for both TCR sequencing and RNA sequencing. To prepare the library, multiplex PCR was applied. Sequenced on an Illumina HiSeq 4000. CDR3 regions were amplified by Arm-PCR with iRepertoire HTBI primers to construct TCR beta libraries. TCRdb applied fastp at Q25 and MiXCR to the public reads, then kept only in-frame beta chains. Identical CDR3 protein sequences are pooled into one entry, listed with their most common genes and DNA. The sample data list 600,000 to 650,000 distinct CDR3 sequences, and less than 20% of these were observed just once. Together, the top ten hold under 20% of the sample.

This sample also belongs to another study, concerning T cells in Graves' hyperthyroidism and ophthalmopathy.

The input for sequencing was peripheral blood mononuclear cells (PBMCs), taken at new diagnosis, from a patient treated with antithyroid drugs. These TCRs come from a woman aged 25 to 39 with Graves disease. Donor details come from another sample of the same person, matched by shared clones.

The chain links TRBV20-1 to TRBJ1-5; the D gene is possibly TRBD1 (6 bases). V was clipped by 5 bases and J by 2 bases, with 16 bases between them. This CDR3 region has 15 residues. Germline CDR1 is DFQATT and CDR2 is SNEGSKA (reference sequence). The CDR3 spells CSARPGGSGNQPQHF. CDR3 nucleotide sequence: TGCAGTGCTCGCCCGGGGGGCTCGGGCAATCAGCCCCAGCATTTT.

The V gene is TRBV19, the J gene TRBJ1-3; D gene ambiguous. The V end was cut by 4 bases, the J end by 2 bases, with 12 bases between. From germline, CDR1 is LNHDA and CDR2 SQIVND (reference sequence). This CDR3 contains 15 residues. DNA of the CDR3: TGTGCCAGTAGTACCCGAAACGTCGCTGGAAACACCATATATTTT. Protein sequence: CASSTRNVAGNTIYF.

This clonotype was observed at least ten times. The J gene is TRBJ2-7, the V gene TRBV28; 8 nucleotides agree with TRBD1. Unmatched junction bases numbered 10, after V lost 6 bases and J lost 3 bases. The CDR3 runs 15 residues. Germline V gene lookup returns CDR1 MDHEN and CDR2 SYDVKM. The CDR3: CASRILGQGNYEQYF. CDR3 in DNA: TGTGCCAGCAGGATTCTCGGACAGGGTAACTACGAGCAGTACTTC.

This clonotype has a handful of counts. The CDR3 DNA sequence: TGTGCCAGTTCCGTACAAGCTAGCAATCAGCCCCAGCATTTT. Protein product: CASSVQASNQPQHF. This rearrangement joins TRBV19 to TRBJ1-5; unclear D gene. Deletions cut 8 bases from V and 0 bases from J, with 11 bases between. The length of the CDR3 is 14 residues. Germline V CDR1 and CDR2: LNHDA, SQIVND (reference sequence).

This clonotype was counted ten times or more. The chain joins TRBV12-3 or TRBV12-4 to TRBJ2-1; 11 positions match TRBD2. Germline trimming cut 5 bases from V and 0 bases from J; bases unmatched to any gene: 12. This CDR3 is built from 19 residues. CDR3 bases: TGTGCCAGCAGTCTCGGTAGCGGGAGGGGAACGGGCTCCTACAATGAGCAGTTCTTC. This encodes CASSLGSGRGTGSYNEQFF.

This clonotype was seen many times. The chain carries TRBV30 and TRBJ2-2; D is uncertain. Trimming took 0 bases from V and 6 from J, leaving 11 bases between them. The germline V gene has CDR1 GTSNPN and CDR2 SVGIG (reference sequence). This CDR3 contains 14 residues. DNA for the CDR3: TGTGCCTGGAGTGTAGGCCTAGAGGCCGGGGAGCTGTTTTTT. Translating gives CAWSVGLEAGELFF.

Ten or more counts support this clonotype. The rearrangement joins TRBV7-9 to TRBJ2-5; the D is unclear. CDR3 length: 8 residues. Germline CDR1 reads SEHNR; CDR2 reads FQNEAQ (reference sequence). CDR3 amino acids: CAKETQYF. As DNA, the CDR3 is TGTGCAAAAGAGACCCAGTACTTC. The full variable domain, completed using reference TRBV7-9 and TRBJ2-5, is DTGVSQNPRHKITKRGQNVTFRCDPISEHNRLYWYRQTLGQGPEFLTYFQNEAQLEKSRLLSDRFSAERPKGSFSTLEIQRTEQGDSAMYLCAKETQYFGPGTRLLVL.

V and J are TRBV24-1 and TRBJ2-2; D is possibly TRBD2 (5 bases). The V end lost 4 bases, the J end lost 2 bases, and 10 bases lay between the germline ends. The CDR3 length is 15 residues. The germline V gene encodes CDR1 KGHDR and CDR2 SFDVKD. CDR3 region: CATSDRRTNTGELFF. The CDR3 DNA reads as TGTGCCACCAGTGACCGAAGGACTAACACCGGGGAGCTGTTTTTT.

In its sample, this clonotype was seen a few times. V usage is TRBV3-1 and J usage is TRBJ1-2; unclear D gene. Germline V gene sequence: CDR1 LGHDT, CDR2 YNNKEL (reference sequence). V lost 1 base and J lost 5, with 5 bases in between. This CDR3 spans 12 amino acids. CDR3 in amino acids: CASSQVRYGYTF. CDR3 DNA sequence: TGTGCCAGCAGCCAAGTGAGATATGGCTACACCTTC.

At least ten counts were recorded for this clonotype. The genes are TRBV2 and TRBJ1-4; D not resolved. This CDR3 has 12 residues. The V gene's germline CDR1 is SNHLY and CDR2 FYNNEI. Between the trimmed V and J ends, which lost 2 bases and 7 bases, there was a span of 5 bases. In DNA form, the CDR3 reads TGTGCCAGCAGTGAAATAACTGAAAAACTGTTTTTT. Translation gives CASSEITEKLFF.

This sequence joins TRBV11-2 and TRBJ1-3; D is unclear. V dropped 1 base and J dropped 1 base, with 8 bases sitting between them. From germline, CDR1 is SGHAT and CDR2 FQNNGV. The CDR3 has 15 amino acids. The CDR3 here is CASSLGTLSGNTIYF. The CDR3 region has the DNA TGTGCCAGCAGCTTAGGCACCTTATCTGGAAACACCATATATTTT.

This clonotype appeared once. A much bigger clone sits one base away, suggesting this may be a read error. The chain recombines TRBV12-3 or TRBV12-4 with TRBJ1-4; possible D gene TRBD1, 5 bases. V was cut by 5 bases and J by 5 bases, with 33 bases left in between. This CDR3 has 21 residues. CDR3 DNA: TGTGCCAGCAGTAATTATCCTGCACCAGGGAAAAGGAATAAGGGAAATGAAAAACTGTTTTTT. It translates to CASSNYPAPGKRNKGNEKLFF.

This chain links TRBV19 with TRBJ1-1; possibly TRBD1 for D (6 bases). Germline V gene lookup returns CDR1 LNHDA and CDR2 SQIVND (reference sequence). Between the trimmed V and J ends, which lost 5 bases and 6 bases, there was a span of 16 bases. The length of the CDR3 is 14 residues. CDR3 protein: CASSAQQGSAEAFF. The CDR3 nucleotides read TGTGCCAGTAGTGCCCAACAGGGTTCGGCTGAAGCTTTCTTT.

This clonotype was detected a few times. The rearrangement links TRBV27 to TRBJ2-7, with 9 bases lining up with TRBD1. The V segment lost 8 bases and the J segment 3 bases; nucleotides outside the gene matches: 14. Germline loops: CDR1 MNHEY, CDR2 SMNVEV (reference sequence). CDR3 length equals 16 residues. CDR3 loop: CASASTLGTGIYEQYF. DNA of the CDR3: TGTGCCAGCGCATCTACACTCGGGACAGGGATCTACGAGCAGTACTTC.

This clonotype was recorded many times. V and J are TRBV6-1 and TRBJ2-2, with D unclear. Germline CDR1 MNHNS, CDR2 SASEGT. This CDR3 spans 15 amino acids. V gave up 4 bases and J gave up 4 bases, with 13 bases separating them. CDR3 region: CASSGGRKGTGELFF. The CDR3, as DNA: TGTGCCAGCAGTGGCGGACGGAAGGGCACCGGGGAGCTGTTTTTT.

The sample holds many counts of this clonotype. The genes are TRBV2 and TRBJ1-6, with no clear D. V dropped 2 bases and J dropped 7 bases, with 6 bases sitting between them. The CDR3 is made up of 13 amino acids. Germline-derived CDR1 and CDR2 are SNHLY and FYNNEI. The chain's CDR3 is CASSEQPNSPLHF. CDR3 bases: TGTGCCAGCAGTGAACAGCCAAATTCACCCCTCCACTTT.

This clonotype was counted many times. The CDR3 reads CASSLQGAWGQEAFF. CDR3 sequence (DNA): TGTGCCAGCAGTTTGCAGGGGGCTTGGGGGCAAGAAGCTTTCTTT. The rearrangement joins TRBV28 to TRBJ1-1, with 8 bases lining up with TRBD1. V lost 3 bases, J lost 8 bases, and 11 bases stayed unmatched. Germline V gene lookup returns CDR1 MDHEN and CDR2 SYDVKM. The CDR3 is made up of 15 amino acids.

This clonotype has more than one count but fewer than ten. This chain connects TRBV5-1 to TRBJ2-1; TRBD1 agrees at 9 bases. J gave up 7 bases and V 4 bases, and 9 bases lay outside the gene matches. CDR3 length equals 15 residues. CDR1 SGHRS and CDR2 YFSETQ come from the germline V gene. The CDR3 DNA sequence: TGCGCCAGCAGCCCGGTGGGGACAGGGCTAAATGAGCAGTTCTTC. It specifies CASSPVGTGLNEQFF.

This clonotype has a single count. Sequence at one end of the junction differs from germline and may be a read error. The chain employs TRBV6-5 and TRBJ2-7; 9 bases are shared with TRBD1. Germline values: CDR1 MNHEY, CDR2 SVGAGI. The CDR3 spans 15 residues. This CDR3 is CASTYAQGAPGEQYF. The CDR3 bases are TGTGCCAGCACTTACGCACAGGGGGCACCGGGTGAGCAGTACTTC.

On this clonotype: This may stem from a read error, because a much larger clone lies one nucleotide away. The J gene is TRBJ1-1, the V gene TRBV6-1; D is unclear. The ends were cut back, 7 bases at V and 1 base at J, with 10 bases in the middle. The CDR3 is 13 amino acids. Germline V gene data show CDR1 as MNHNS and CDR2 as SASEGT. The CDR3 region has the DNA TGTGCCAGCACCCTGCAGCGGAACACTGAAGCTTTCTTT. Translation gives CASTLQRNTEAFF.

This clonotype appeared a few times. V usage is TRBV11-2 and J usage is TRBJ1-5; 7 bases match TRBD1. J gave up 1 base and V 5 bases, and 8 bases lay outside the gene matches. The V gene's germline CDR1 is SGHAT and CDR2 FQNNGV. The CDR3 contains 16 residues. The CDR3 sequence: CASSATPGGSNQPQHF. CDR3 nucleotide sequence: TGTGCCAGCAGCGCCACTCCAGGGGGAAGCAATCAGCCCCAGCATTTT.

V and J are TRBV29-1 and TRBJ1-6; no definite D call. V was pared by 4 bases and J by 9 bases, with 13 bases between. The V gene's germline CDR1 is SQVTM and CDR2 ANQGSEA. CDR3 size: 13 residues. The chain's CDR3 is CSVVEAWGSPLHF. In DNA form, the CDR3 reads TGCAGCGTTGTTGAGGCCTGGGGTTCACCCCTCCACTTT.

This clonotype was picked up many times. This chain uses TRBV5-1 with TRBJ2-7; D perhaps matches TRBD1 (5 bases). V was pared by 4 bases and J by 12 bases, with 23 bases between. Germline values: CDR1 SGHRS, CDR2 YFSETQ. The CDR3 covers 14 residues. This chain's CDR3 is CASSVERTGGFLYF. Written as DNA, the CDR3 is TGCGCCAGCAGCGTGGAACGTACAGGTGGGTTCCTGTACTTC.

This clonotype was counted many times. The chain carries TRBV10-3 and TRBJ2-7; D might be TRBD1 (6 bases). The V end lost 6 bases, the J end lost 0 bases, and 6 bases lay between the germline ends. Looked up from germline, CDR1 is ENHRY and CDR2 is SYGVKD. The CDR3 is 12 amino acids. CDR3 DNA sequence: TGTGCCATCAGGGACAGCTCCTACGAGCAGTACTTC. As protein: CAIRDSSYEQYF.

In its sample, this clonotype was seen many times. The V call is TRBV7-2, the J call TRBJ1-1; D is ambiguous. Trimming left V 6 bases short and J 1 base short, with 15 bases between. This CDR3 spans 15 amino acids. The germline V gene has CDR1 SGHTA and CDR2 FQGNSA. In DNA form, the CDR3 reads TGTGCCAGCAGTCATTTCCCATTCGGGAACACTGAAGCTTTCTTT. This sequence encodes CASSHFPFGNTEAFF.